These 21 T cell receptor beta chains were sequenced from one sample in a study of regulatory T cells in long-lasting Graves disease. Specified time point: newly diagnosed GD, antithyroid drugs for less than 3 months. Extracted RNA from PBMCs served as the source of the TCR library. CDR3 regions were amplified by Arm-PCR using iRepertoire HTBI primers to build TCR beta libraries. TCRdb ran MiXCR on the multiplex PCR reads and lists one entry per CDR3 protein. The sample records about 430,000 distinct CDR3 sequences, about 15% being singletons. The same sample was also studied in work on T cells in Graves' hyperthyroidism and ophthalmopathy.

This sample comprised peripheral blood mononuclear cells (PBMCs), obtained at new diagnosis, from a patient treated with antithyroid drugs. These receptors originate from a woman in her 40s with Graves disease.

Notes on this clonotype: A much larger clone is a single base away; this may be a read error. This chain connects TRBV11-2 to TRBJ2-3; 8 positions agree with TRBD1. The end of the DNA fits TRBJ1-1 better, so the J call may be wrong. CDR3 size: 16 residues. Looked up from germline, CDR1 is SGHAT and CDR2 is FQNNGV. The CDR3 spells CASSPRTGFGGTKAFF. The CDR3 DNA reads TGTGCCAGCAGCCCGAGGACAGGGTTTGGAGGAACTAAAGCTTTCTTT.

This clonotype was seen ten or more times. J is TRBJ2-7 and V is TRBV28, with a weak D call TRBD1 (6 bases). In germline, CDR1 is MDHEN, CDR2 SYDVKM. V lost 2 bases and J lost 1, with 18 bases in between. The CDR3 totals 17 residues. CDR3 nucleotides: TGTGCCAGCAGTTTAAACCGAGGCGGTCAGGGGTCCTACGAGCAGTACTTC. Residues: CASSLNRGGQGSYEQYF.

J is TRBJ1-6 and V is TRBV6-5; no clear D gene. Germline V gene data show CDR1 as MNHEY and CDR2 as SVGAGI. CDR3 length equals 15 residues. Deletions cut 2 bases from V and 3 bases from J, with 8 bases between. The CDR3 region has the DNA TGTGCCAGCAGTTACACGGGCAGCTATAATTCACCCCTCCACTTT. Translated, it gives CASSYTGSYNSPLHF.

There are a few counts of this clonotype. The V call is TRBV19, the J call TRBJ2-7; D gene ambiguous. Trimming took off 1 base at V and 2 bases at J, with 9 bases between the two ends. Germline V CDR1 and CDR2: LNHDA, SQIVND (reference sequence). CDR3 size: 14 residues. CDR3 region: CASSIGVGPYEQYF. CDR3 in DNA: TGTGCCAGTAGTATAGGGGTAGGCCCCTACGAGCAGTACTTC.

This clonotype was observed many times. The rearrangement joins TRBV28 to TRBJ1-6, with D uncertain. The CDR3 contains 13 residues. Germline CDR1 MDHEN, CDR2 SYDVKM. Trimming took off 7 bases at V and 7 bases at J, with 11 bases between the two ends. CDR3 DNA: TGTGCCAGCACCCCCAGGCGAAATTCACCCCTCCACTTT. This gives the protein CASTPRRNSPLHF.

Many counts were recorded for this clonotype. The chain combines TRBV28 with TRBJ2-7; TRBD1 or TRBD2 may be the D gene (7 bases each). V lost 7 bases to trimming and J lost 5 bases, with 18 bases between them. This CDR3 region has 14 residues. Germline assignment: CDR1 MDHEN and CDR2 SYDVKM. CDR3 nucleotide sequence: TGTGCCAGCATAACACCAGGGGGGGCTAACGAGCAGTACTTC. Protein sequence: CASITPGGANEQYF.

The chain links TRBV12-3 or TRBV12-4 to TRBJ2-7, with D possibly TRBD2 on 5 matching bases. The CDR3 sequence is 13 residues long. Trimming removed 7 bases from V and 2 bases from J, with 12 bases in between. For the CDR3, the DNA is TGTGCCAGCAAATTCCGGGGTCCCTACGAGCAGTACTTC. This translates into CASKFRGPYEQYF.

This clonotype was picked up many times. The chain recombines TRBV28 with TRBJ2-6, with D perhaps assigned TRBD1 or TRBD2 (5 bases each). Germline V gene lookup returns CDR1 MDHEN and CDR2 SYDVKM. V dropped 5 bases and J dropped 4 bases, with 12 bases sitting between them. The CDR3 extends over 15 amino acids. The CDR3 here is CASSLRGPGANVLTF. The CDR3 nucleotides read TGTGCCAGCAGTCTTCGGGGCCCGGGGGCCAACGTCCTGACTTTC.

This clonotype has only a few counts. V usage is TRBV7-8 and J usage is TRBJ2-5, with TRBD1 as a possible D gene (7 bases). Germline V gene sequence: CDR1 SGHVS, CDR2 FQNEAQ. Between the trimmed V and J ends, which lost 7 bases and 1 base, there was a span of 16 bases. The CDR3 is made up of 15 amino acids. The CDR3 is CASIPPGGLQETQYF. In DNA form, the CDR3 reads TGTGCCAGCATACCCCCAGGGGGGCTCCAAGAGACCCAGTACTTC.

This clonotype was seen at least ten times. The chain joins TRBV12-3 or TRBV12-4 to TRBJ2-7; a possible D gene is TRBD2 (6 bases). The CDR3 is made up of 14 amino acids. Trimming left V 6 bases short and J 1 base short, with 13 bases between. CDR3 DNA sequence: TGTGCCAGCAGCCGGAGGGCCGGGTCCTACGAGCAGTACTTC. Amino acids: CASSRRAGSYEQYF.

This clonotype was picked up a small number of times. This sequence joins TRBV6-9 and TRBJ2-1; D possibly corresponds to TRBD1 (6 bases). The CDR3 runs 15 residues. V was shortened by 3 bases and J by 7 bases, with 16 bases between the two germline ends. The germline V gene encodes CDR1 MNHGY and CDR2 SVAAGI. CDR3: CASSYRTEVVNEQFF. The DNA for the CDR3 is TGTGCCAGCAGTTACAGGACAGAGGTGGTGAATGAGCAGTTCTTC.

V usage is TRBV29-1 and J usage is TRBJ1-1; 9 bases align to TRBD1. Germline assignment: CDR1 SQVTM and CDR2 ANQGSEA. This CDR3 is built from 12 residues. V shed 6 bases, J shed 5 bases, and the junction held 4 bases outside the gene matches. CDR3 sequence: CSVTGTGTEAFF. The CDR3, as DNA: TGCAGCGTGACCGGGACAGGGACTGAAGCTTTCTTT.

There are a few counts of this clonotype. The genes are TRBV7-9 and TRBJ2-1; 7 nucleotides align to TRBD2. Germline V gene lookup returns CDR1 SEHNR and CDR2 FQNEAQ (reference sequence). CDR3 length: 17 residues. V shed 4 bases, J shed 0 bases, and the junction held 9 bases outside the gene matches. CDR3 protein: CASSSLADERSYNEQFF. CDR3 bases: TGTGCCAGCAGCTCCCTAGCGGATGAGCGCTCCTACAATGAGCAGTTCTTC.

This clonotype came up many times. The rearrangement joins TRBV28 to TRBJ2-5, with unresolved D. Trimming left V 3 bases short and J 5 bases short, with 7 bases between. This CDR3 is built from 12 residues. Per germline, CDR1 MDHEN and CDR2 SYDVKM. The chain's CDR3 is CASSFLRETQYF. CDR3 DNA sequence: TGTGCCAGCAGTTTCTTGCGGGAGACCCAGTACTTC.

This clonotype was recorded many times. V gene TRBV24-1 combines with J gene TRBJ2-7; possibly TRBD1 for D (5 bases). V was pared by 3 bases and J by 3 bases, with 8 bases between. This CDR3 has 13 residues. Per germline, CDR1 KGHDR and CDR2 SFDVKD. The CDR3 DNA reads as TGTGCCACCAGTGATCACGACAGCTACGAGCAGTACTTC. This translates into CATSDHDSYEQYF.

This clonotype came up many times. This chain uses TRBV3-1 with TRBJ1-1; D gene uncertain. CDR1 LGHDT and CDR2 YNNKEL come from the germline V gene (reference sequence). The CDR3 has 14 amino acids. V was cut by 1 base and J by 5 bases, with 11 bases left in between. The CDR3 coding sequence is TGTGCCAGCAGCCAAGTAGGCGGGAGGACTGAAGCTTTCTTT. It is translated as CASSQVGGRTEAFF.

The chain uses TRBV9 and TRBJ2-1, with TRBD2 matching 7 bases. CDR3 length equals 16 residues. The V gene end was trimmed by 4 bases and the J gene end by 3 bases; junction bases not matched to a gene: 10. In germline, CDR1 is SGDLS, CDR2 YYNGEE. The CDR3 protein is CASSPVGGTIYNEQFF. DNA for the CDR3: TGTGCCAGCAGCCCAGTCGGCGGGACTATCTACAATGAGCAGTTCTTC.

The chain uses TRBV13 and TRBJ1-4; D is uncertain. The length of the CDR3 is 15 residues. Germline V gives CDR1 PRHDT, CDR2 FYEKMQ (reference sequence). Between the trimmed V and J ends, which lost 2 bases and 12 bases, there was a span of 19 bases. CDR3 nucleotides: TGTGCCAGCAGCTTATCGCAAGGTGCCTCTGAGGAACTGTTTTTT. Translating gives CASSLSQGASEELFF.

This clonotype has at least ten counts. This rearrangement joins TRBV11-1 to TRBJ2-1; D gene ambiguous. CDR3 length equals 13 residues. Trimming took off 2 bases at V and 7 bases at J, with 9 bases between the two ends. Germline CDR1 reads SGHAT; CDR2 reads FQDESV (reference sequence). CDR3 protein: CASSLTRLNEQFF. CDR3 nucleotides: TGTGCCAGCAGCTTAACCAGGTTGAATGAGCAGTTCTTC.

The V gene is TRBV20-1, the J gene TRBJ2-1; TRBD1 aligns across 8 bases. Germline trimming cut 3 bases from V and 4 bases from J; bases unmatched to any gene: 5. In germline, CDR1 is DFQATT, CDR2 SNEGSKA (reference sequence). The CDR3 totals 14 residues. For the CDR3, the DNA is TGCAGTGCTAGTTTTGGACAGGGATACAATGAGCAGTTCTTC. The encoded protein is CSASFGQGYNEQFF.

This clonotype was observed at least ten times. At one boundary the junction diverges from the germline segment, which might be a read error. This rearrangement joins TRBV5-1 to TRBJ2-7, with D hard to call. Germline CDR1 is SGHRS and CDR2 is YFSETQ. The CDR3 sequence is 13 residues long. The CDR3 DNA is TGTGCCAGCAGCTTGAGTCCGAGGTACGAGCAGTACTTC. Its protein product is CASSLSPRYEQYF.